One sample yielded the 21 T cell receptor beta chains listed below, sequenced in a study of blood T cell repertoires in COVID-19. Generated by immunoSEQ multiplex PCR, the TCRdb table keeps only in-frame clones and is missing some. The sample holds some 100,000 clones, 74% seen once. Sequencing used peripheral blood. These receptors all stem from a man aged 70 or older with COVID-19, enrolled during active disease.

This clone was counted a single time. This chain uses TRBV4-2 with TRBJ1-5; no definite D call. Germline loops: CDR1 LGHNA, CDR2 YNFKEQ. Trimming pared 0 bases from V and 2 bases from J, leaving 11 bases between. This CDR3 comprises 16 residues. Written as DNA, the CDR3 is TGTGCCAGCAGCCAAGAGATCCGGGGAGGCAATCAGCCCCAGCATTTT. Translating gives CASSQEIRGGNQPQHF.

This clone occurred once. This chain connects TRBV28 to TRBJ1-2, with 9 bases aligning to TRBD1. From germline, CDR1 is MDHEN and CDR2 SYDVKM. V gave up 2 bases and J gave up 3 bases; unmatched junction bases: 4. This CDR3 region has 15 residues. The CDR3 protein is CASSLGTGIDYGYTF. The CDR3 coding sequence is TGTGCCAGCAGTTTAGGGACAGGGATTGACTATGGCTACACCTTC.

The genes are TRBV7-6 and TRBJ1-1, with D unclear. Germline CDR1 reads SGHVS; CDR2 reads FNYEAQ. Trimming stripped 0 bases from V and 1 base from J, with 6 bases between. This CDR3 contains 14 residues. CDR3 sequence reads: CASSLAGTNTEAFF. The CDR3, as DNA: TGTGCCAGCAGCTTAGCGGGCACGAACACTGAAGCTTTCTTT.

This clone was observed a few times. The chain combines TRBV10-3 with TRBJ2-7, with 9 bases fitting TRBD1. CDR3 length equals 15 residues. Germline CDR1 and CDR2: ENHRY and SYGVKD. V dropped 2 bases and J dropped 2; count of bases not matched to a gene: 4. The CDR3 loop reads CAISEPGQGPYEQYF. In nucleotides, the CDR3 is TGTGCCATCAGTGAGCCAGGACAGGGGCCCTACGAGCAGTACTTC.

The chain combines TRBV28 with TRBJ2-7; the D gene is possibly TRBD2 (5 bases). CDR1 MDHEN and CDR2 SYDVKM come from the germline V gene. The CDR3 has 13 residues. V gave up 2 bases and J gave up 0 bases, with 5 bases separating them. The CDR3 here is CASSLGSSYEQYF. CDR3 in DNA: TGTGCCAGCAGTTTAGGGAGCTCCTACGAGCAGTACTTC.

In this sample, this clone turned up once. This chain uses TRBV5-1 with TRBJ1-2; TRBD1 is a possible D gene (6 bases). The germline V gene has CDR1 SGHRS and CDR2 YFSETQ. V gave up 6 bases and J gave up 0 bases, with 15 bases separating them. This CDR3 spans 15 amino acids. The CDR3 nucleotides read TGCGCCAGCACTCCGGGGGGCCCCACTAACTATGGCTACACCTTC. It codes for CASTPGGPTNYGYTF.

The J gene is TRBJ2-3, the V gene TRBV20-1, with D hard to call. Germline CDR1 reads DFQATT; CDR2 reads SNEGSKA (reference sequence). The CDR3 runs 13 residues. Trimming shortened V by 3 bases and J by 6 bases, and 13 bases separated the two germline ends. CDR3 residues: CSASAGSRDTQYF. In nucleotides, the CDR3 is TGCAGTGCTAGTGCCGGGTCGCGCGATACGCAGTATTTT.

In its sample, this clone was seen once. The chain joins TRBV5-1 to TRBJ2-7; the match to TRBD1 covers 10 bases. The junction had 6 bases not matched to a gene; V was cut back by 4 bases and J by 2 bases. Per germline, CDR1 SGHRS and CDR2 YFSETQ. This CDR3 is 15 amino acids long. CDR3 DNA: TGCGCCAGCAGCACGGCTGGGACAGGGGCCTACGAGCAGTACTTC. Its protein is CASSTAGTGAYEQYF.

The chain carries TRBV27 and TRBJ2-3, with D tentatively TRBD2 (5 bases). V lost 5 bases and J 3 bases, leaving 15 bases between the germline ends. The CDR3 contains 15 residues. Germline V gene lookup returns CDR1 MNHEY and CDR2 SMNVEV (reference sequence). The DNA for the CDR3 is TGTGCCAGCAGTCCCCAGAGGGTCAGGACAGATACGCAGTATTTT. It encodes CASSPQRVRTDTQYF.

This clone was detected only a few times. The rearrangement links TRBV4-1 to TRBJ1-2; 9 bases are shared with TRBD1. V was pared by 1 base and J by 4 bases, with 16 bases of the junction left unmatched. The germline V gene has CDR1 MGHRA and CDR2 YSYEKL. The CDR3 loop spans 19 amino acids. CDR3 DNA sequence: TGCGCCAGCAGCCAAGGGGGGGAAGATTTCGGGACAGGGATCTATGGCTACACCTTC. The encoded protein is CASSQGGEDFGTGIYGYTF.

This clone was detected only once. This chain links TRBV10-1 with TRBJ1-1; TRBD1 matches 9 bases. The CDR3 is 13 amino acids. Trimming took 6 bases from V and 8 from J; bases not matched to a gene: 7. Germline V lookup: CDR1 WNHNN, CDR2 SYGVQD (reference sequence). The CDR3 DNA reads TGCGCCAGCAGGTCCTGGACAGGGGAGGAAGCTTTCTTT. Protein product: CASRSWTGEEAFF.

The CDR3 DNA reads TGTGCCAGCAGCTTAGTTGGGGCGAGGACAGATACGCAGTATTTT. Translation gives CASSLVGARTDTQYF. J is TRBJ2-3 and V is TRBV7-2; tentative D call: TRBD1 (5 bases). Trimming took 1 base from V and 3 from J, leaving 11 bases between them. The CDR3 is made up of 15 amino acids. From germline, CDR1 is SGHTA and CDR2 FQGNSA. Variable domain in full (rest from reference TRBV7-2 and TRBJ2-3): GAGVSQSPSNKVTEKGKDVELRCDPISGHTALYWYRQSLGQGLEFLIYFQGNSAPDKSGLPSDRFSAERTGGSVSTLTIQRTQQEDSAVYLCASSLVGARTDTQYFGPGTRLTVL.

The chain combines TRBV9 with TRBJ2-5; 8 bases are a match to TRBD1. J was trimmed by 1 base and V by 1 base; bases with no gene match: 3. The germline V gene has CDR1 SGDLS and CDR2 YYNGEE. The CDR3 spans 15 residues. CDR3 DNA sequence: TGTGCCAGCAGCGTACACAGGGGGTCCCAAGAGACCCAGTACTTC. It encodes CASSVHRGSQETQYF.

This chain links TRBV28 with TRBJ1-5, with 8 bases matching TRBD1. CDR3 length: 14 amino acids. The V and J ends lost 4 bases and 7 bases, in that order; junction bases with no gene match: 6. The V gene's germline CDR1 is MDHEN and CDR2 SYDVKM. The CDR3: CASSSGQGVQPQHF. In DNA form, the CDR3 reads TGTGCCAGCAGTTCTGGACAGGGTGTCCAGCCCCAGCATTTT.

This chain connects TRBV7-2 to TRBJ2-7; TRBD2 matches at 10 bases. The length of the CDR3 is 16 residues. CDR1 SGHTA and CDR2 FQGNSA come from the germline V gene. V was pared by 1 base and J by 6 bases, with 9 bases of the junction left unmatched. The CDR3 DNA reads TGTGCCAGCAGCTTAGTAGTTGTTCTAGCGGGAGCCGAGCAGTACTTC. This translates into CASSLVVVLAGAEQYF.

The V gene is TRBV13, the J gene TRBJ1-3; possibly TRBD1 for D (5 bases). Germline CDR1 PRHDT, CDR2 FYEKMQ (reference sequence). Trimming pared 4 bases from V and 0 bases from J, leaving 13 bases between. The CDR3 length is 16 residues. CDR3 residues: CASSSPGLSSGNTIYF. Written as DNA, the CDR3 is TGTGCCAGCAGCTCTCCGGGACTGAGCTCTGGAAACACCATATATTTT.

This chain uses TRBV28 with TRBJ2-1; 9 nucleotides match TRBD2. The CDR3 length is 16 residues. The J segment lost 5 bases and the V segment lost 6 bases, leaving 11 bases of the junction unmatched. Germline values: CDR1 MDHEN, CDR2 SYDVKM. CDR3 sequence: CASSRTGSSGNNEQFF. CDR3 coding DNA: TGTGCCAGCAGCCGGACGGGTTCTAGCGGGAACAATGAGCAGTTCTTC.

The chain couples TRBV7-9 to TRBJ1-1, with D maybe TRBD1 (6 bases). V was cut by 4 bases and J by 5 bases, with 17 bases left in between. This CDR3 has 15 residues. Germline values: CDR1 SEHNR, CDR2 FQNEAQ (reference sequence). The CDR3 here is CASSSLTGSGTEAFF. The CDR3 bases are TGTGCCAGCAGCTCCCTGACAGGTTCGGGGACTGAAGCTTTCTTT.

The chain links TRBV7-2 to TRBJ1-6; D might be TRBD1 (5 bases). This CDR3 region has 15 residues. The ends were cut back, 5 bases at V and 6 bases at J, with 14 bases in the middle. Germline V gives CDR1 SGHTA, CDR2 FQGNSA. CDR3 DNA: TGTGCCAGCAGCCTCCAGGGTCCACCTAATTCACCCCTCCACTTT. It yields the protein CASSLQGPPNSPLHF. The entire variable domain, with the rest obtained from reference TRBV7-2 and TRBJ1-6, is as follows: GAGVSQSPSNKVTEKGKDVELRCDPISGHTALYWYRQSLGQGLEFLIYFQGNSAPDKSGLPSDRFSAERTGGSVSTLTIQRTQQEDSAVYLCASSLQGPPNSPLHFGNGTRLTVT.

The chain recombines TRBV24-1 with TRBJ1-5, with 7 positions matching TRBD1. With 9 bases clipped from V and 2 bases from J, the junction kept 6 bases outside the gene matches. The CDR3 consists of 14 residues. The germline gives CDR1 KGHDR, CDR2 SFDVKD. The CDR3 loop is CATANRGGNQPQHF. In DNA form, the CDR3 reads TGTGCCACCGCGAACAGGGGTGGCAATCAGCCCCAGCATTTT.

The CDR3 reads CASSYTGSPGNTIYF. In DNA form, the CDR3 reads TGTGCCAGCAGTTACACGGGGAGCCCTGGAAACACCATATATTTT. The rearrangement links TRBV6-2 or TRBV6-3 to TRBJ1-3; D unclear. The CDR3 loop spans 15 amino acids. The ends were cut back, 2 bases at V and 2 bases at J, with 10 bases in the middle. Germline V CDR1 and CDR2: MNHEY, SVGEGT.